Listed below are T cell receptor beta chains from one sample, sequenced in a study of blood T cell repertoires in COVID-19. The assay was immunoSEQ multiplex PCR, and TCRdb's table has in-frame clones only and misses some. Of approximately 250,000 clones listed, 85% are singletons. The sequencing input was peripheral blood. These receptor sequences come from a middle-aged man with COVID-19, enrolled during active disease. CDR3s include the opening cysteine and the closing phenylalanine or tryptophan. The D gene is left open where the match is weak. Some rows mark clone size as missing; the rest say once, few, many or name a class of expanded clone.

clone size,J gene,D gene,V gene,CDR3 protein,CDR3 DNA
few,TRBJ2-4,NA,TRBV19,CASSIEGQRTNIQYF,TGTGCCAGTAGTATAGAGGGACAACGGACGAACATTCAGTACTTC
NA,TRBJ2-2,NA,TRBV7-3,CASSLASRDTGELFF,TGTGCCAGCAGCTTAGCTAGCCGGGACACCGGGGAGCTGTTTTTT
NA,TRBJ2-5,TRBD2,TRBV3-1/TRBV3-2,CASSRQAGREETQYF,TGTGCCAGCAGCCGACAAGCGGGGAGAGAAGAGACCCAGTACTTC
NA,TRBJ1-1,NA,TRBV12-3/TRBV12-4,CASSFGGNTEAFF,TGTGCCAGCAGTTTCGGCGGGAACACTGAAGCTTTCTTT
NA,TRBJ2-7,NA,TRBV12-2,CASRLGGQGQSYEQYF,TGTGCAAGTCGCTTAGGAGGACAGGGTCAGTCCTACGAGCAGTACTTC
NA,TRBJ2-5,TRBD2,TRBV6-2/TRBV6-3,CASSYGLAGGKETQYF,TGTGCCAGCAGTTATGGGCTAGCGGGGGGTAAAGAGACCCAGTACTTC
NA,TRBJ1-5,NA,TRBV12-5,CASGLVLQDNQPQHF,TGTGCTAGTGGTTTGGTACTACAGGACAATCAGCCCCAGCATTTT
once,TRBJ2-1,NA,TRBV30,CAWKGGASYNEQFF,TGTGCCTGGAAGGGTGGGGCCTCCTACAATGAGCAGTTCTTC
NA,TRBJ1-5,TRBD1,TRBV28,CASSLRTGGTEQPQHF,TGTGCCAGCAGTCTCCGGACAGGGGGAACGGAACAGCCCCAGCATTTT
NA,TRBJ2-5,TRBD2,TRBV5-4,CASSFLAGEQETQYF,TGTGCCAGCAGCTTTTTAGCGGGCGAGCAAGAGACCCAGTACTTC
NA,TRBJ1-6,NA,TRBV2,CASSEASHNINSPLHF,TGTGCCAGCAGTGAAGCGTCCCATAACATAAATTCACCCCTCCACTTT
few,TRBJ1-5,NA,TRBV18,CASSPSDQDQPQHF,TGTGCCAGCTCACCATCCGACCAGGATCAGCCCCAGCATTTT
NA,TRBJ2-5,TRBD2,TRBV4-2,CASSPSGGAGETQYF,TGTGCCAGCAGCCCTAGCGGGGGGGCGGGGGAGACCCAGTACTTC
once,TRBJ2-7,TRBD1,TRBV28,CASSDLNQGAPYEQYF,TGTGCCAGCAGTGACTTAAATCAGGGGGCGCCTTACGAGCAGTACTTC
NA,TRBJ2-7,TRBD2,TRBV4-2,CASSQGSGGFSYEQYF,TGTGCCAGCAGCCAAGGAAGCGGGGGGTTCTCCTACGAGCAGTACTTC
NA,TRBJ2-7,NA,TRBV2,CASSVAEWSYEQYF,TGTGCCAGCAGTGTGGCGGAATGGTCCTACGAGCAGTACTTC
NA,TRBJ1-1,NA,TRBV2,CASRPTGRPEAFF,TGTGCCAGCAGACCTACCGGGAGGCCTGAAGCTTTCTTT
NA,TRBJ1-5,NA,TRBV27,CASSLLGGQRNQPQHF,TGTGCCAGCAGTTTATTGGGGGGGCAGCGCAATCAGCCCCAGCATTTT
NA,TRBJ1-3,TRBD1,TRBV5-6,CASSLGTGGNTIYF,TGTGCCAGCAGCTTAGGGACAGGAGGAAACACCATATATTTT
NA,TRBJ1-1,NA,TRBV5-5,CASSLQGSEAFF,TGTGCCAGCAGCTTACAGGGCTCTGAAGCTTTCTTT
NA,TRBJ2-2,TRBD2,TRBV11-2,CASSWGLAGGNTGELFF,TGTGCCAGCAGCTGGGGACTAGCGGGGGGAAACACCGGGGAGCTGTTTTTT
NA,TRBJ2-2,NA,TRBV9,CASSVASSTGELFF,TGTGCCAGCAGCGTGGCTAGTTCGACCGGGGAGCTGTTTTTT
NA,TRBJ2-1,TRBD2,TRBV4-1,CASSQNNKLRLAGYTEQFF,TGCGCCAGCAGCCAAAATAACAAACTCAGACTAGCGGGGTATACTGAGCAGTTCTTC
NA,TRBJ2-2,NA,TRBV30,CAWSVPVTGWTGELFF,TGTGCCTGGAGTGTACCTGTGACAGGCTGGACCGGGGAGCTGTTTTTT
once,TRBJ1-5,TRBD1,TRBV2,CASREDRASNQPQHF,TGTGCCAGCAGAGAAGACAGGGCCAGCAATCAGCCCCAGCATTTT
NA,TRBJ1-4,TRBD1,TRBV4-2,CASSPRTGGVATNEKLFF,TGTGCCAGCAGCCCTCGGACAGGGGGCGTCGCAACTAATGAAAAACTGTTTTTT
NA,TRBJ2-3,NA,TRBV6-6,CASSFPDGGTDTQYF,TGTGCCAGCAGTTTCCCTGACGGGGGCACAGATACGCAGTATTTT
NA,TRBJ1-1,NA,TRBV19,CASSIGTPRGEAFF,TGTGCCAGTAGTATAGGGACCCCTCGGGGTGAAGCTTTCTTT
few,TRBJ1-1,NA,TRBV2,CASNGLVDNQAFF,TGTGCCAGCAACGGTTTAGTGGACAACCAAGCTTTCTTT
NA,TRBJ1-2,TRBD1,TRBV11-2,CASSLDLGTDYGYTF,TGTGCCAGCAGCTTAGATCTTGGGACAGACTATGGCTACACCTTC
NA,TRBJ1-2,NA,TRBV4-3,CASSQDVLAGINYGYTF,TGCGCCAGCAGCCAAGATGTCTTGGCAGGGATAAACTATGGCTACACCTTC
NA,TRBJ2-5,TRBD2,TRBV5-8,CASSRGLADQETQYF,TGTGCCAGCAGCAGGGGACTAGCGGACCAAGAGACCCAGTACTTC